The entry below describes one T cell receptor (beta chain). Its antigen is not known. This specimen belongs to a study of T cell clonotyping in hematopoietic cell transplantation. General study findings and limits: CD4 and CD8 repertoire contributions could not be separated without sorting. Broader posttransplant TCR repertoire diversity was predicted by graft donor and pretransplant recipient Inverse Simpson Index values.

Time point meaning: recipient sample about 28 days before transplant, after cytoreduction. Sequencing was performed with immunoSEQ multiplex PCR; in TCRdb, only in-frame clones are kept and a portion is missing. Here the sample spans more than 25,000 clones, around three quarters being singletons. V lost 0 bases, J lost 2 bases, and 11 bases lay in between. Germline-derived CDR1 and CDR2 are SGHDN and FVKESK. The CDR3 spans 16 residues. The clonotype was recovered from a woman aged 25 to 39 with chronic myeloid leukemia. Some clones in this sample may be carry-over from other donors' samples. The source material was peripheral blood mononuclear cells, sampled before stem cell transplant. The chain links TRBV14 to TRBJ2-1, with D possibly matching TRBD1 (6 bases). The CDR3, as DNA: TGTGCCAGCAGCCAAGATCTGTGGACAGCCTACAATGAGCAGTTCTTC. Translated: CASSQDLWTAYNEQFF.